This T cell receptor (beta chain) was sequenced for a study of beta chain features in type 1 diabetes. Study-wide findings and caveats: Type 1 diabetes patients had fewer VDJ junction insertions and more deletions. Any HLA-type effect on TCRB rearrangement remained unresolved here. Moderate but significant shortening of TCRB CDR3s was recorded in all four CD4+ subsets from Type 1 diabetes patients.

The investigators reverse transcribed all of the isolated RNA, so they sequenced expressed TCRB transcripts. The repertoire was sequenced with immunoSEQ multiplex PCR; TCRdb's copy has only in-frame clones and lacks some. The sample contains 450,000 or so clones, around 10% of which appear only once. This clone was counted a few times. Its antigen is still unknown. The clonotype originates from a woman aged 18-35 years in good health. Source material: naive CD4+ T cells from blood.

CDR3 amino acids: CASSPRTGFQETQYF. For the CDR3, the DNA is TGTGCCAGCAGCCCCAGAACAGGGTTCCAAGAGACCCAGTACTTC. The chain links TRBV7-9 to TRBJ2-5; a possible D gene is TRBD1 (6 bases). Germline V gene lookup returns CDR1 SEHNR and CDR2 FQNEAQ (reference sequence). The CDR3 loop spans 15 amino acids. V was shortened by 5 bases and J by 1 base, with 14 bases between the two germline ends.